What follows are 6 T cell receptor beta chains derived from one specimen sequenced in a study of T cells after yellow fever vaccination. TCRdb independently ran MiXCR on the 5' RACE reads; one entry per CDR3 protein. The sample carries approximately 300,000 distinct CDR3 sequences, 10% to 15% recorded once. Material: CD4+ T cells sorted from PBMCs, obtained 45 days after the yellow fever booster vaccination. The source is a man aged 30-40 years who received the YFV17D yellow fever vaccine.

V gene TRBV5-1 combines with J gene TRBJ1-2, with 9 bases matching TRBD1. Per the germline V gene, CDR1 is SGHRS and CDR2 is YFSETQ. This CDR3 comprises 14 residues. J lost 9 bases, V lost 0 bases, and 6 bases had no gene match. Here the CDR3 DNA reads TGCGCCAGCAGCTTGGGACAGGGGGTTATAAGCTACACCTTC. Protein sequence: CASSLGQGVISYTF.

This clonotype has only a few counts. This chain uses TRBV7-9 with TRBJ2-5; D gene unclear. CDR1 and CDR2 (germline): SEHNR, FQNEAQ (reference sequence). This CDR3 comprises 15 residues. Trimming removed 1 base from V and 5 bases from J, with 14 bases in between. CDR3 amino acids: CASSLGAPGVETQYF. The DNA for the CDR3 is TGTGCCAGCAGCTTAGGGGCCCCCGGTGTGGAGACCCAGTACTTC.

Only a few counts were recorded for this clonotype. This chain joins TRBV15 and TRBJ2-2; TRBD1 might be the D (5 bases). CDR1 and CDR2 from the germline V gene are LNHNV and YYDKDF (reference sequence). Trimming pared 0 bases from V and 2 bases from J, leaving 10 bases between. CDR3 length: 16 amino acids. The CDR3 nucleotides read TGTGCCACCAGCAGAGATCGACAGCGTAACACCGGGGAGCTGTTTTTT. Translation: CATSRDRQRNTGELFF.

V gene TRBV12-3 or TRBV12-4 combines with J gene TRBJ2-7; TRBD1 agrees at 8 bases. Losses at the gene ends were 4 bases for V and 5 bases for J; bases not matched to a gene: 7. The CDR3 consists of 14 residues. The CDR3 sequence is CASSSGQVMDEQYF. Written as DNA, the CDR3 is TGTGCCAGCAGTTCGGGACAGGTAATGGACGAGCAGTACTTC.

As concerns this clonotype: A junction end diverges from the germline sequence, so it may reflect a read error. The chain joins TRBV18 to TRBJ2-1; the D gene is possibly TRBD1 (6 bases). Germline CDR1 and CDR2: KGHSH and LQKENI. The CDR3 runs to 14 residues. The CDR3 bases are TGTGACAGCTCAGTCGGGACATCATACAATGAGCAGTTCTTC. It translates to CDSSVGTSYNEQFF.

The table lists this clonotype with a few counts. J is TRBJ2-1 and V is TRBV7-9; TRBD1 matches at 9 bases. The CDR3 loop spans 13 amino acids. Germline CDR1 and CDR2: SEHNR and FQNEAQ (reference sequence). Trimming at V came to 6 bases and at J to 6 bases, leaving 3 bases not matched to a gene. The CDR3 sequence: CASRETGGNEQFF. The DNA of the CDR3 is TGTGCCAGCAGGGAGACAGGGGGCAATGAGCAGTTCTTC.